The 16 T cell receptor beta chains in this list originate from one sample, sequenced in a study of T cell clonality in common variable immunodeficiency. Sequencing was performed with immunoSEQ multiplex PCR; in TCRdb, only in-frame clones are kept and a portion is missing. This sample comprises around 30,000 clones, none seen once only. No antigen has been identified for these receptors. Study-wide findings and caveats: Common variable immunodeficiency TCR beta sequences reportedly had fewer deletions and N-nucleotide insertions.

Material: peripheral blood mononuclear cells. The receptor source for this set is a human donor with common variable immunodeficiency.

This clone was picked up many times. The sequence runs out 3 residues before the end of the CDR3; the remainder is reconstructed from the germline J gene. The chain has TRBV2 and TRBJ1-4, with D unclear. Germline CDR1 is SNHLY and CDR2 is FYNNEI. The CDR3 contains 15 residues. Trimming left V 0 bases short and J 8 bases short, with 13 bases between. The sequenced part of the CDR3 DNA is TGTGCCAGCAGTGAAGCCCCGGGTTGGAAAGAAAAA. Its translation: CASSEAPGWKEK. The entire CDR3 sequence reads CASSEAPGWKEKLFF. Variable domain in full (rest from reference TRBV2 and TRBJ1-4): EPEVTQTPSHQVTQMGQEVILRCVPISNHLYFYWYRQILGQKVEFLVSFYNNEISEKSEIFDDQFSVERPDGSNFTLKIRSTKLEDSAMYFCASSEAPGWKEKLFFGSGTQLSVL.

Only a few counts were recorded for this clone. The CDR3 end falls 3 residues outside the read, so it is completed with the germline J gene. This chain joins TRBV5-1 and TRBJ2-7; TRBD2 aligns across 13 bases. V lost 0 bases and J lost 3; bases outside the gene matches: 3. In germline, CDR1 is SGHRS, CDR2 YFSETQ. The CDR3 loop spans 16 amino acids. CDR3 amino acids: CASSLGTSGGIYEQYF. CDR3 DNA (partial): TGCGCCAGCAGCTTGGGGACTAGCGGGGGAATCTACGAG.

This clone is deemed medium-sized (0.01 to 0.1%). With the read ending 3 residues before the CDR3 end, the germline J gene is used to fill in that end. The chain has TRBV16 and TRBJ2-7; a possible D gene is TRBD2 (6 bases). V was clipped by 4 bases and J by 2 bases, with 27 bases between them. This CDR3 contains 19 residues. CDR1 KGHSY and CDR2 FQNENV come from the germline V gene. The CDR3 protein is CASSPRGVGRNRVPYEQYF. Partial CDR3 DNA: TGTGCCAGCAGCCCTCGCGGGGTTGGGCGGAACAGAGTGCCCTACGAG.

Worth noting for this clone: The read is 3 residues too short to cover the CDR3 end, so that end is filled in from the germline J gene. The genes are TRBV30 and TRBJ1-2, with TRBD1 matching over 11 bases. The CDR3 extends over 15 amino acids. Germline CDR1 and CDR2: GTSNPN and SVGIG (reference sequence). V gave up 0 bases and J gave up 6 bases; unmatched junction bases: 6. CDR3 DNA, as far as it was read: TGTGCCTGGAGTGTACGGACAGGGGGCGCCGATGGC. It is translated as CAWSVRTGGADG. From start to end, the CDR3 is CAWSVRTGGADGYTF.

This clone was recorded at least ten times. One end of the junction is discordant with germline, which a read error may explain. With the read ending 3 residues before the CDR3 end, the germline J gene is used to fill in that end. The V and J genes are TRBV4-2 and TRBJ2-7, with D uncertain. There are 14 residues in the CDR3. The germline V gene encodes CDR1 LGHNA and CDR2 YNFKEQ. The covered CDR3 bases are TGCGCCAGCAGCCAAGATCTAAGTACCTACGAG. This sequence encodes CASSQDLSTYE. The whole CDR3 protein is CASSQDLSTYEQYF.

This clone was seen a few times. The CDR3 end falls 3 residues outside the read, so it is completed with the germline J gene. V is TRBV18 and J is TRBJ2-7; possible D gene TRBD1, 5 bases. Germline V gene sequence: CDR1 KGHSH, CDR2 LQKENI. With 3 bases removed from V and 3 bases from J, the gap between germline ends came to 18 bases. The CDR3 has 16 amino acids. The CDR3 bases that were read are TGTGCCAGCTCACCTGGGATACCAGGGCAGGGCTACGAG. It codes for CASSPGIPGQGYE. The complete CDR3 sequence is CASSPGIPGQGYEQYF.

This clone has only a few counts. The CDR3 sequence: CASSSQAGAGGNTIYF. Incomplete CDR3 DNA: TGTGCCAGCAGCTCACAGGCTGGGGCAGGAGGAAACACC. The V and J genes are TRBV7-8 and TRBJ1-3, with a possible D match to TRBD1 (5 bases). The CDR3 end is not reached by the read, which stops 3 residues before it; the germline J gene fills it in. This CDR3 is 16 amino acids long. Germline-derived CDR1 and CDR2 are SGHVS and FQNEAQ. Trimming stripped 4 bases from V and 4 bases from J, with 17 bases between.

This clone occurred a few times. The read ends 3 residues before the CDR3 terminus; that terminus is restored from the germline J gene. V gene TRBV5-1 combines with J gene TRBJ1-1, with D maybe TRBD1 (6 bases). Germline-derived CDR1 and CDR2 are SGHRS and YFSETQ. This CDR3 is 14 amino acids long. The CDR3 region is CASSLTQGPTEAFF. CDR3 DNA (partial): TGCGCCAGCAGCTTGACGCAGGGGCCGACGGAA.

This clone occurred many times. The read comes to an end 3 residues before the CDR3 does, leaving the germline J gene to fill in the end. The V call is TRBV19, the J call TRBJ2-5, with D hard to call. Trimming took 6 bases from V and 1 from J, leaving 12 bases between them. There are 14 residues in the CDR3. Germline-derived CDR1 and CDR2 are LNHDA and SQIVND (reference sequence). The part of the CDR3 DNA that was read is TGTGCCAGTAGCATAAGACTGCTCCAAGAGACC. Amino acid sequence: CASSIRLLQET. The CDR3 reads in full as CASSIRLLQETQYF. The full variable domain, its missing parts supplied by reference TRBV19 and TRBJ2-5, is DGGITQSPKYLFRKEGQNVTLSCEQNLNHDAMYWYRQDPGQGLRLIYYSQIVNDFQKGDIAEGYSVSREKKESFPLTVTSAQKNPTAFYLCASSIRLLQETQYFGPGTRLLVL.

Comment on this clone: The DNA ends 3 residues before the CDR3 does, and the rest of the CDR3 is filled in from the germline J gene. The chain uses TRBV7-9 and TRBJ2-7; 8 nucleotides match TRBD1. This CDR3 has 14 residues. The ends lost 4 bases at V and 3 bases at J; junction bases unmatched: 5. CDR1 is SEHNR and CDR2 is FQNEAQ in the germline V gene (reference sequence). CDR3 DNA, as far as it was read: TGTGCCAGCAGCTCGACAGGGGCTAACTACGAG. This sequence encodes CASSSTGANYE. The entire CDR3 reads CASSSTGANYEQYF.

This clone appeared a few times. The read halts 3 residues ahead of the CDR3 end, with the missing end drawn from the germline J gene. The chain uses TRBV19 and TRBJ1-6; D unresolved. This CDR3 has 16 amino acids. Deletions cut 5 bases from V and 6 bases from J, with 17 bases between. Germline CDR1 and CDR2: LNHDA and SQIVND (reference sequence). The CDR3: CASSGSASGLNSPLHF. CDR3 bases read: TGTGCCAGTAGTGGGTCAGCTAGCGGCCTTAATTCACCC.

About this clone itself: The CDR3 end lies 3 residues beyond the end of the read and is filled in from the germline J gene. The J gene is TRBJ2-1, the V gene TRBV13, with D hard to call. The germline CDR1 and CDR2 sequences are PRHDT and FYEKMQ (reference sequence). The CDR3 contains 13 residues. The V gene lost 0 bases and the J gene lost 6 bases, with 6 bases spanning the gap. CDR3 sequence: CASSLGERNEQFF. CDR3 DNA, as far as it was read: TGTGCCAGCAGCTTAGGGGAGCGCAATGAG.

In this sample, this clone turned up a few times. The read comes to an end 3 residues before the CDR3 does, leaving the germline J gene to fill in the end. The chain uses TRBV18 and TRBJ1-1, with 9 positions matching TRBD1. The CDR3 sequence is 15 residues long. Germline CDR1 KGHSH, CDR2 LQKENI. After removal of 4 bases from V and 3 bases from J, the junction contained 6 bases not matched to a gene. CDR3 region: CASSLYRGLHTEAFF. The part of the CDR3 DNA that was read is TGTGCCAGCTCACTGTACAGGGGGCTCCACACTGAA.

This clone was picked up many times. The missing CDR3 end, 3 residues past where the read stops, is filled in from the germline J gene. The rearrangement joins TRBV10-1 to TRBJ2-3, with unresolved D. In germline, CDR1 is WNHNN, CDR2 SYGVQD (reference sequence). The CDR3 sequence is 13 residues long. The sequenced part of the CDR3 DNA is TGCGCCAGCAGTGAGTCGGCTGGTCTCACG. This encodes CASSESAGLT. The CDR3 in its entirety is CASSESAGLTQYF.

This clone was picked up a small number of times. The sequence runs out 3 residues before the end of the CDR3; the remainder is reconstructed from the germline J gene. The V call is TRBV30, the J call TRBJ2-3, with no clear D. Trimming removed 3 bases from V and 6 bases from J, with 16 bases in between. Germline V lookup: CDR1 GTSNPN, CDR2 SVGIG (reference sequence). CDR3 length: 14 amino acids. Incomplete CDR3 DNA: TGTGCCTGGAGCTTTGGCGGCATTTGGGATACG. It translates to CAWSFGGIWDT. The entire CDR3 reads CAWSFGGIWDTQYF.

This clone was seen only a few times. The DNA read from the CDR3 is TGTGCCAGCAGCTTATTCACTGAATTGAACGAG. The encoded protein is CASSLFTELNE. The entire CDR3 protein is CASSLFTELNEQYF. V usage is TRBV7-9 and J usage is TRBJ2-7; D call uncertain. From the germline J gene comes the end of the CDR3, since the read stops 3 residues before it. V was shortened by 2 bases and J by 5 bases, with 13 bases between the two germline ends. Germline V gives CDR1 SEHNR, CDR2 FQNEAQ (reference sequence). This CDR3 has 14 amino acids. The full variable domain, its missing parts supplied by reference TRBV7-9 and TRBJ2-7, is DTGVSQNPRHKITKRGQNVTFRCDPISEHNRLYWYRQTLGQGPEFLTYFQNEAQLEKSRLLSDRFSAERPKGSFSTLEIQRTEQGDSAMYLCASSLFTELNEQYFGPGTRLTVT.